These 20 T cell receptor beta chains originate from one sample sequenced in a study of blood T cells in healthy people across ages. Alongside a J-beta primer mix, a sample-barcoded 5' primer served in a second PCR lasting about 7 to 11 cycles. MiXCR, run by TCRdb on the 5' RACE reads, gives a single entry per CDR3 protein. The sample includes roughly 830,000 distinct CDR3 sequences, about 59% of them seen just once. The sequencing sample was made of blood. The receptor source for this set is a man between 25 and 39 years old in good health.

The chain combines TRBV9 with TRBJ2-4; possible D gene TRBD2, 6 bases. The better agreement between TRBJ2-7 and the DNA end casts doubt on the J call. This CDR3 comprises 13 residues. CDR1 and CDR2 from the germline V gene are SGDLS and YYNGEE. Here the CDR3 reads CASSPGRGGEQYF. CDR3 bases: TGTGCCAGCAGCCCCGGTCGGGGAGGCGAGCAGTACTTC.

The J gene is TRBJ2-7, the V gene TRBV12-3 or TRBV12-4; 11 positions agree with TRBD2. There are 14 residues in the CDR3. Trimming took 6 bases from V and 7 from J; bases not matched to a gene: 8. DNA for the CDR3: TGTGCCAGCAGAGATACCGGGACTAGCGGTGAGCAGTACTTC. This translates into CASRDTGTSGEQYF.

CDR3 nucleotides: TGCAGCGTGGGGACTAGCGGGGTCCTCAGCGAGCAGTACTTC. Protein product: CSVGTSGVLSEQYF. This chain links TRBV29-1 with TRBJ2-5; TRBD2 agrees at 13 bases. The last part of the DNA fits TRBJ2-7 better; the J call may be wrong. CDR3 length equals 14 residues. The V gene's germline CDR1 is SQVTM and CDR2 ANQGSEA.

V gene TRBV28 combines with J gene TRBJ2-7; a possible D gene is TRBD2 (5 bases). The V and J ends lost 5 bases and 3 bases respectively, with 17 bases between them. The CDR3 has 15 residues. CDR1 is MDHEN, CDR2 SYDVKM, per germline. CDR3 nucleotide sequence: TGTGCCAGCAGTGGTCCCCAGGCAGGAGGCTACGAGCAGTACTTC. Translation: CASSGPQAGGYEQYF.

The chain is built from TRBV28 and TRBJ2-1; D is perhaps TRBD1 (6 bases). Between the trimmed V and J ends, which lost 7 bases and 1 base, there was a span of 17 bases. Germline V gene data show CDR1 as MDHEN and CDR2 as SYDVKM. There are 16 residues in the CDR3. The chain's CDR3 is CASTHETGESYNEQFF. CDR3 coding DNA: TGTGCCAGCACCCACGAGACAGGAGAGTCCTACAATGAGCAGTTCTTC.

This clonotype appeared a few times. The chain carries TRBV5-5 and TRBJ2-1; 7 bases map to TRBD2. The CDR3 extends over 12 amino acids. Germline CDR1 reads SGHKS; CDR2 reads YYEKEE (reference sequence). V lost 4 bases, J lost 11 bases, and 6 bases stayed unmatched. Written as DNA, the CDR3 is TGTGCCAGCAGCCCCGCCGGGACTAAGCAGTTCTTC. Amino acids: CASSPAGTKQFF.

V usage is TRBV3-1 and J usage is TRBJ1-2; tentatively, D is TRBD1 (5 bases). The CDR3 sequence is 16 residues long. The germline V and J ends were trimmed by 5 bases and 2 bases, with 18 bases remaining between them. Germline V lookup: CDR1 LGHDT, CDR2 YNNKEL (reference sequence). CDR3 residues: CASSISGLGYNYGYTF. The CDR3 DNA follows: TGTGCCAGCAGCATTTCGGGGCTCGGGTACAACTATGGCTACACCTTC.

Turning to this clonotype: The junction shows a germline mismatch at one end, possibly a read error. The chain links TRBV15 to TRBJ2-3, with 8 bases matching TRBD2. CDR1 is LNHNV and CDR2 is YYDKDF in the germline V gene (reference sequence). This CDR3 is 17 amino acids long. CDR3 DNA: TGTGCCATCAGCAGACCCCCCATAGCGGGGAACACAGATACGCAGTATTTT. It specifies CAISRPPIAGNTDTQYF.

This chain links TRBV20-1 with TRBJ2-6; D is undetermined. The CDR3 loop spans 15 amino acids. Germline V gene data show CDR1 as DFQATT and CDR2 as SNEGSKA (reference sequence). Trimming shortened V by 3 bases and J by 0 bases, and 9 bases separated the two germline ends. CDR3 coding DNA: TGCAGTGCTAGCCCAAAGACCTCTGGGGCCAACGTCCTGACTTTC. Its protein is CSASPKTSGANVLTF.

This chain connects TRBV28 to TRBJ2-7, with D possibly being TRBD2 (6 bases). The CDR3 length is 17 residues. V was cut by 7 bases and J by 3 bases, with 25 bases left in between. Germline CDR1 and CDR2: MDHEN and SYDVKM. The CDR3 loop reads CASTLGGKGSEYYEQYF. The CDR3 DNA is TGTGCCAGCACTCTGGGGGGTAAGGGCAGCGAATACTACGAGCAGTACTTC.

V gene TRBV20-1 combines with J gene TRBJ2-5; 7 bases are shared with TRBD1. The CDR3 has 14 amino acids. V lost 2 bases, J lost 5 bases, and 8 bases stayed unmatched. CDR1 is DFQATT and CDR2 is SNEGSKA in the germline V gene (reference sequence). The CDR3 here is CSARSTGQVETQYF. CDR3 in DNA: TGCAGTGCTAGATCGACAGGGCAGGTGGAGACCCAGTACTTC.

The gene calls are TRBV2 and TRBJ2-3; maybe TRBD2 (6 bases). Germline-derived CDR1 and CDR2 are SNHLY and FYNNEI. The CDR3 covers 17 residues. V shed 1 base and J shed 2 bases, with 16 bases lying between them. As DNA, the CDR3 is TGTGCCAGCAGTGAAGTTTTCGGAGGGGCTTTCACAGATACGCAGTATTTT. It encodes CASSEVFGGAFTDTQYF.

A note on this clonotype: A single base separates this from a much larger clone, so it may be a read error. This chain links TRBV6-4 with TRBJ2-3, with 7 bases fitting TRBD2. CDR1 MRHNA and CDR2 SNTAGT come from the germline V gene. V lost 2 bases, J lost 4 bases, and 3 bases stayed unmatched. This CDR3 comprises 14 residues. CDR3 nucleotides: TGTGCCAGCAGTGACGCTGCGGGGGCAGATACGCAGTATTTT. Its translation: CASSDAAGADTQYF.

The chain employs TRBV20-1 and TRBJ2-1; D perhaps matches TRBD2 (6 bases). V was pared by 6 bases and J by 10 bases, with 19 bases between. CDR1 and CDR2 from the germline V gene are DFQATT and SNEGSKA (reference sequence). The CDR3 contains 13 residues. CDR3 nucleotide sequence: TGCAGTGCGGCGTCGGTCCCGGGGAGGGAGCAGTTCTTC. Its protein product is CSAASVPGREQFF.

This chain uses TRBV20-1 with TRBJ2-5; D not certain. V dropped 0 bases and J dropped 1 base, with 6 bases sitting between them. Germline V gives CDR1 DFQATT, CDR2 SNEGSKA (reference sequence). The CDR3 contains 13 residues. The CDR3 sequence: CSAREWVQETQYF. As DNA, the CDR3 is TGCAGTGCTAGAGAGTGGGTCCAAGAGACCCAGTACTTC.

This clonotype was detected once. The chain employs TRBV5-1 and TRBJ2-1; D not resolved. The CDR3 consists of 14 residues. The germline gives CDR1 SGHRS, CDR2 YFSETQ. Trimming stripped 0 bases from V and 8 bases from J, with 12 bases between. The CDR3 coding sequence is TGCGCCAGCAGCTTGGCTCGTGGGATTGATGAGCAGTTCTTC. Amino acid sequence: CASSLARGIDEQFF.

CDR3 coding DNA: TGTGCCAGCAGCGACCTTCCGGGACAGACCTACAATGAGCAGTTCTTC. It codes for CASSDLPGQTYNEQFF. The chain couples TRBV6-2 or TRBV6-3 to TRBJ2-1, with TRBD1 identical over 7 bases. The CDR3 length is 16 residues. The ends lost 6 bases at V and 2 bases at J; junction bases unmatched: 10. CDR1 and CDR2 (germline): MNHEY, SVGEGT.

This chain connects TRBV29-1 to TRBJ2-1; 7 nucleotides align to TRBD1. CDR3 length equals 10 residues. J lost 10 bases, V lost 6 bases, and 3 bases had no gene match. Germline lookup yields CDR1 SQVTM and CDR2 ANQGSEA. The CDR3 here is CSVQGYEQFF. CDR3 in DNA: TGCAGCGTACAGGGGTACGAGCAGTTCTTC.

A single count supports this clonotype. This chain links TRBV5-1 with TRBJ2-1; D ambiguous. Germline-derived CDR1 and CDR2 are SGHRS and YFSETQ. V shed 0 bases and J shed 10 bases, with 8 bases lying between them. The CDR3 is 12 amino acids. The CDR3 nucleotides are TGCGCCAGCAGCTTGGAGCACGTCGAGCAGTTCTTC. This translates into CASSLEHVEQFF.

The DNA for the CDR3 is TGTGCCAGCAGCTTAAGTCAAGTAGCCGGGGAGCTGTTTTTT. Its translation: CASSLSQVAGELFF. The chain combines TRBV7-9 with TRBJ2-2; D remains ambiguous. Germline values: CDR1 SEHNR, CDR2 FQNEAQ (reference sequence). The V end was cut by 2 bases, the J end by 6 bases, with 10 bases between. The CDR3 covers 14 residues.